Given below is one T cell receptor beta chain in context. Its antigen is still unknown. TCRdb re-derived calls from the reads in MiXCR, one entry per CDR3 protein. The sample has some 500,000 distinct CDR3 sequences; approximately 40% are singletons. V was trimmed by 8 bases and J by 9 bases, leaving 11 bases between them. The CDR3 contains 11 residues. The data derive from a study of T cell repertoires in cytomegalovirus infection. Broader study findings: Cumulative frequency of public TCR beta families picked out carriers of CMV plus the relevant HLA. What dominated the ex vivo response were HLA-C-restricted CMV-specific TCR beta clonotypes.

The chain joins TRBV12-3 or TRBV12-4 to TRBJ2-1, with D tentatively TRBD1 (5 bases). The sample was cultured PBMCs, taken from culture after CMV antigen stimulation. This clonotype was sampled from a human donor in good health (CMV status not recorded). Some clones in this sample may be carry-over from other donors' samples. The CDR3 DNA reads as TGTGCCAGCGGGGCGGTTGGTGAGCAGTTCTTC. Translating it yields CASGAVGEQFF.